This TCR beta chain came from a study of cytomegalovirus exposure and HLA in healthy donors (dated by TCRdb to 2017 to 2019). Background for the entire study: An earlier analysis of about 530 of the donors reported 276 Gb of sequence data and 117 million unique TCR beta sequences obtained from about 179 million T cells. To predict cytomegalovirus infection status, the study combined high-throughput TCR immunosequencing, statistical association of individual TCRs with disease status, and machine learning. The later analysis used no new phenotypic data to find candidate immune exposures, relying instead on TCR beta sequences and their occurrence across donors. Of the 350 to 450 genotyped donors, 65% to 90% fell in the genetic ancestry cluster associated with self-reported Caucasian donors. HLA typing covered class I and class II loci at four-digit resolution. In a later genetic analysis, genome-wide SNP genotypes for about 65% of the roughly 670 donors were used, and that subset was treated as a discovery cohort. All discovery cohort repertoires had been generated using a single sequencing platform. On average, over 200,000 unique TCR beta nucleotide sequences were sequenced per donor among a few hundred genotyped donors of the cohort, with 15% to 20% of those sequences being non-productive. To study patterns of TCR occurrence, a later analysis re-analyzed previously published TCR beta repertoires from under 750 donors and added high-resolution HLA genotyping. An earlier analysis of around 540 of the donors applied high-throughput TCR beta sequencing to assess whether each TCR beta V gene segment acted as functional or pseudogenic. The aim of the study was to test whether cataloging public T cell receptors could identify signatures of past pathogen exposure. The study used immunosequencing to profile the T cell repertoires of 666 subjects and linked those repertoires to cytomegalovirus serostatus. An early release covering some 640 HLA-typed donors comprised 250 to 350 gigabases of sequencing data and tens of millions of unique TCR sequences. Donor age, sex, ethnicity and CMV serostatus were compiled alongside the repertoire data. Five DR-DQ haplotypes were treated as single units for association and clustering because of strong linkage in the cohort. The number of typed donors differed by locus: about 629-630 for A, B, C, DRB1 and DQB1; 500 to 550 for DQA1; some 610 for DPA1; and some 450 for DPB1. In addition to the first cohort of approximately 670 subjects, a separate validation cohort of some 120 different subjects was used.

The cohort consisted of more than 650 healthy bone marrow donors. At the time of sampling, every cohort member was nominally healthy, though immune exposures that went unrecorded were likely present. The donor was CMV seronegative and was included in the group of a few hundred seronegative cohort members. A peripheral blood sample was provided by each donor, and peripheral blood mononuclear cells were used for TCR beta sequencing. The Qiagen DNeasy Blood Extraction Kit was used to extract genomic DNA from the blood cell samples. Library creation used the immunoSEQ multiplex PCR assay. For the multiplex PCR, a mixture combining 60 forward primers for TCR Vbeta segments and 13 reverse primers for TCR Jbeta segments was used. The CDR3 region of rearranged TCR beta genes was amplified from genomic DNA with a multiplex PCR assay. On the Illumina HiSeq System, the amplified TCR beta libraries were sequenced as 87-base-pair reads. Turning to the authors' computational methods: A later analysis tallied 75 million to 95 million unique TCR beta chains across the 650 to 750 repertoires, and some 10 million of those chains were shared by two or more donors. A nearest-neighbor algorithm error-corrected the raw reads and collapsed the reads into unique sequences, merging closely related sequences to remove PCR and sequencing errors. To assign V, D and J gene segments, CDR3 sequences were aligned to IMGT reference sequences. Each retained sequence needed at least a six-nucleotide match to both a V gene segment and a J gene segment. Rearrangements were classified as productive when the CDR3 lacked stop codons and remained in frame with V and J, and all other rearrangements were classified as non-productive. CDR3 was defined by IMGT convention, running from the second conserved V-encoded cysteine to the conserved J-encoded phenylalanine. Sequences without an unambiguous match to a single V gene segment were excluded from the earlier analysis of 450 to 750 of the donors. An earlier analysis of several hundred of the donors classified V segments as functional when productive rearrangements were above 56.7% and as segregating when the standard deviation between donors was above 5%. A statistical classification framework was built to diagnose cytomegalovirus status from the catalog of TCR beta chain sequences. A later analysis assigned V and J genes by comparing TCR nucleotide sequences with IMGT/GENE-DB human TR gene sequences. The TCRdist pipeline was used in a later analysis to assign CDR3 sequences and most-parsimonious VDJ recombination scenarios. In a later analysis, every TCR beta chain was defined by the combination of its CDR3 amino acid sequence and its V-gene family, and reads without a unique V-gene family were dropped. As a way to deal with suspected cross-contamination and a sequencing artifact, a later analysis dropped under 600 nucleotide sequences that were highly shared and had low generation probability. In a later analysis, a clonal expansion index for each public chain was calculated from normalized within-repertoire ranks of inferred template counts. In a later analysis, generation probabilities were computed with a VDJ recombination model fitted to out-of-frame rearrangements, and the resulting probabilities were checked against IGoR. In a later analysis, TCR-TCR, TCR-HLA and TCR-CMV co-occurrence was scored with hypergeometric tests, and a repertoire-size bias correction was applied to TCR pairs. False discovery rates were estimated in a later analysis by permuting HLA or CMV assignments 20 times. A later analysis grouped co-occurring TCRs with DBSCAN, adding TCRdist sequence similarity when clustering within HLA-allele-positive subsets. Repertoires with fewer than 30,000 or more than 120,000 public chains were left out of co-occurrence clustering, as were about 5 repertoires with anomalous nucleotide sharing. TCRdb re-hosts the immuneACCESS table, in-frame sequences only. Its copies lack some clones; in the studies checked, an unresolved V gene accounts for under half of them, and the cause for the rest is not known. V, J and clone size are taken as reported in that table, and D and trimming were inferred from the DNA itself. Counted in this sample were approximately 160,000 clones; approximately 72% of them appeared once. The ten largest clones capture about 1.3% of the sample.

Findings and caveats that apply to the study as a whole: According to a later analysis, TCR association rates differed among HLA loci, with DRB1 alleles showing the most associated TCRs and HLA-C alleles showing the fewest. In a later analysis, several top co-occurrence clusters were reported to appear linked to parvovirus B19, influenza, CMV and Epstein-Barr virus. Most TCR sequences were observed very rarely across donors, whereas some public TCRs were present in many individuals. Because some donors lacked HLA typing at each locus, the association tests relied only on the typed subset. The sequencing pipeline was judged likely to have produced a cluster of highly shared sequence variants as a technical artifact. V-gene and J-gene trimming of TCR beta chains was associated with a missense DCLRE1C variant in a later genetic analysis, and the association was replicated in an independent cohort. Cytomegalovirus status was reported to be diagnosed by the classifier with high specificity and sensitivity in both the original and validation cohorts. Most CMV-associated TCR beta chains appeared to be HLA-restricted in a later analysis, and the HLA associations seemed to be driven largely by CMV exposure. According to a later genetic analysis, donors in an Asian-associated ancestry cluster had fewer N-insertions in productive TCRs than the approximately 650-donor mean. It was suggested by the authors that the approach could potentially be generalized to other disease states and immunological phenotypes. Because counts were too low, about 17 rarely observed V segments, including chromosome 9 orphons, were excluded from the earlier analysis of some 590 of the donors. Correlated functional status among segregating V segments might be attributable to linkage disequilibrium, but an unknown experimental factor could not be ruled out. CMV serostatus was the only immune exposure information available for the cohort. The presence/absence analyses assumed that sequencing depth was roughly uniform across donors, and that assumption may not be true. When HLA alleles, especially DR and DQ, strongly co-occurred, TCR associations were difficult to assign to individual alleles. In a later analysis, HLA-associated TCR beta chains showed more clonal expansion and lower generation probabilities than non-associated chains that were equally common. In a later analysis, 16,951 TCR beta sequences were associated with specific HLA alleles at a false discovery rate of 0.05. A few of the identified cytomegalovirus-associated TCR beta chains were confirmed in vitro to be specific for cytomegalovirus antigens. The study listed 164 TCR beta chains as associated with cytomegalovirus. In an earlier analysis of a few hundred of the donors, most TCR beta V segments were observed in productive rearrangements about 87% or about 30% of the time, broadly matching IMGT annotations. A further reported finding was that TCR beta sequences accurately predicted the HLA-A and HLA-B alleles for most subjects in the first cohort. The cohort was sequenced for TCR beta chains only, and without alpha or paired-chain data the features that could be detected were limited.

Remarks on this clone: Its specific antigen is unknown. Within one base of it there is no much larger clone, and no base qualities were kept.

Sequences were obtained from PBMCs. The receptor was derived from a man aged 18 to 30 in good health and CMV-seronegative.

The CDR3 reads as follows: CASSHSGGEQYF. The sequence in DNA is TGTGCCAGCAGTCATTCGGGAGGCGAGCAGTACTTC. In this chain, TRBV27 is recombined with TRBJ2-7, with TRBD2 matching 7 junction bases. The CDR3 numbers 12 residues from cysteine through phenylalanine. CDR3 DNA only is kept here, 36 bases in frame from base 1. The germline V gene (reference sequence) gives CDR1 as MNHEY and CDR2 as SMNVEV. The V end gives up 5 bases and the J end 6 bases, leaving 4 bases in the junction not matched to a gene.